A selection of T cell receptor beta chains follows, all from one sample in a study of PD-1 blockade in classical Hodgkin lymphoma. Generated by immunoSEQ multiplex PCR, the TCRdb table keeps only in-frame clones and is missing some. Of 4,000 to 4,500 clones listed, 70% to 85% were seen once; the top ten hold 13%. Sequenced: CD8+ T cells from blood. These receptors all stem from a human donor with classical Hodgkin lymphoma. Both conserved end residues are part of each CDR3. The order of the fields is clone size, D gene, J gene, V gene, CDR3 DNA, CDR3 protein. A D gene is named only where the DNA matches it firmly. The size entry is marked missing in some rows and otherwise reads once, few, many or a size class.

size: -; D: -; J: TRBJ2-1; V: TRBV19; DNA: TGTGCCAGTAGTGTGGAGGACGGATACAATGAGCAGTTCTTC; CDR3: CASSVEDGYNEQFF
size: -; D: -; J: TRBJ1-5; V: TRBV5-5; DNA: TGTGCCAGCAGCTGGGTCCCAGGGAGCAATCAGCCCCAGCATTTT; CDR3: CASSWVPGSNQPQHF
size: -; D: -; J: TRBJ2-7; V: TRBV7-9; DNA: TGTGCCAGCAGCTATTACGGTACGGACGAGCAGTACTTC; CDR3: CASSYYGTDEQYF
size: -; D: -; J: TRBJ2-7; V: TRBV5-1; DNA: TGCGCCAGCAGCCCCTCCTACGAGCAGTACTTC; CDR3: CASSPSYEQYF
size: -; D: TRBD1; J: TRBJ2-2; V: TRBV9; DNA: TGTGCCAGCAGCGGACAGGGGGCGCGAATCGCCGGGGAGCTGTTTTTT; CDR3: CASSGQGARIAGELFF
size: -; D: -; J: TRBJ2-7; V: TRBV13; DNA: TGTGCCAGCAGTGCAAGCGGAAACTACGAGCAGTACTTC; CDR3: CASSASGNYEQYF
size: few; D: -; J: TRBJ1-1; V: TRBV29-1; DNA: TGCAGTGGGGCGGGAGCGGAAGCTTTCTTT; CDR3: CSGAGAEAFF
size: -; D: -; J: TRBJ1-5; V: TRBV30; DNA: TGTGCCTGGAGTTCGGGGGGGGATCAGCCCCAGCATTTT; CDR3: CAWSSGGDQPQHF
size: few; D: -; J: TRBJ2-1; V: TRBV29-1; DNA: TGCAGCGTTGAACTTAGACAGGTGGGCTACAATGAGCAGTTCTTC; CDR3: CSVELRQVGYNEQFF
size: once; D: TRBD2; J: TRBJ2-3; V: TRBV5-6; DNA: TGTGCCAGCAGCGGGGGACTAGCGGGAGGAGGCACAGATACGCAGTATTTT; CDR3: CASSGGLAGGGTDTQYF
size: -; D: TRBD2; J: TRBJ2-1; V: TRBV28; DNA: TGTGCCAGCAGCCGAACCGGGGAGCGGGGGTTCTCCTACAATGAGCAGTTCTTC; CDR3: CASSRTGERGFSYNEQFF
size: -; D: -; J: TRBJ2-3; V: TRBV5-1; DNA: TGCGCCAGCACCTGGGCAGGACCCATGACCCACACAGATACGCAGTATTTT; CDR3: CASTWAGPMTHTDTQYF
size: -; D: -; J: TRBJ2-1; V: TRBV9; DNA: TGTGCCAGCAGTACTAACCCCAACGAACTGAGGGCCGAGAATGAGCAGTTCTTC; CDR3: CASSTNPNELRAENEQFF
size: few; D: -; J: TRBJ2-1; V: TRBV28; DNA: TGTGCCAGCAGGGAGCCACTAGTTGAACCCTACAATGAGCAGTTCTTC; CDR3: CASREPLVEPYNEQFF
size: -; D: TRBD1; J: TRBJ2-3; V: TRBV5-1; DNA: TGCGCCAGCAGCTTGGTGGGGACAGGGTCCCGCACAGATACGCAGTATTTT; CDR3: CASSLVGTGSRTDTQYF
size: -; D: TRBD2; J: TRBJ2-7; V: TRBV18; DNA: TGTGCCAGCTCGCTCACTAGCGGGAGGACGTCCTACGAGCAGTACTTC; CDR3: CASSLTSGRTSYEQYF
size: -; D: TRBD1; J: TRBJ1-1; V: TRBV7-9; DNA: TGTGCCAGCAGCCCATCGGGTATGACAGGGGGCGGCACTGAAGCTTTCTTT; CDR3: CASSPSGMTGGGTEAFF
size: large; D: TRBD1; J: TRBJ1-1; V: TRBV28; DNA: TGTGCCAGCAGTTCCTTTCACAGGGGCGTGGGGCACACTGAAGCTTTCTTT; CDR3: CASSSFHRGVGHTEAFF
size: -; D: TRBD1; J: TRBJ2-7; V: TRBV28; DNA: TGTGCCAGCAAGCCAGGGGGCAGGTACGAGCAGTACTTC; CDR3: CASKPGGRYEQYF
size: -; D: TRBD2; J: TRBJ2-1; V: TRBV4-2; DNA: TGTGCCAGCAGCCAAGAACTAGCGGGCCGAAATGAGCAGTTCTTC; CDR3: CASSQELAGRNEQFF
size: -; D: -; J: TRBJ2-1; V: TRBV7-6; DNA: TGTGCCAGCAGCTTAGGTGGGAGTAGGTACAATGAGCAGTTCTTC; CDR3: CASSLGGSRYNEQFF
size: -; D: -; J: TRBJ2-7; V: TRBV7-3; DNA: TGTGCCAGCAGCCGGGTGGCGGCAATCTCCTACGAGCAGTACTTC; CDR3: CASSRVAAISYEQYF
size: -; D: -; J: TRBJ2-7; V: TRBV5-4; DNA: TGTGCCAGCAGGCCAACCCCAACAGGGCCCCCCTACGAGCAGTACTTC; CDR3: CASRPTPTGPPYEQYF
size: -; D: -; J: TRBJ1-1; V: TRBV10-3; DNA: TGTGCCATCAGGGACCGCTCTATTATGAACACTGAAGCTTTCTTT; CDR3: CAIRDRSIMNTEAFF